The clone carrying this TCR beta chain was seen repeatedly, ten times or more. Its antigen is unknown. CDR1 DFQATT and CDR2 SNEGSKA come from the germline V gene (reference sequence). This CDR3 has 14 amino acids. V was cut by 3 bases and J by 0 bases, with 12 bases left in between. The record originates from a study of T cells in Graves' hyperthyroidism and ophthalmopathy. Study outcomes and limitations: In validation, the model predicted ophthalmopathy. These predictions came a median about 6 months before onset. Most clonotypes expanded in thyroid above 0.001 were likewise present in blood.

For the diagnoses, clinical symptoms, serum thyroxine and TRAb, thyroid ultrasound and orbital computed tomography were used. PBMCs were obtained from over 8.5 ml fresh peripheral blood. RNA transcripts were the template for amplifying TCR beta CDR3 regions. During a first-round RT-PCR of the TCR CDR3, the HTBI primer set was used. One entry per CDR3 protein, called by TCRdb with MiXCR from the multiplex PCR reads. The repertoire holds approximately 400,000 distinct CDR3 sequences, with 15% to 19% as singletons. The TCR comes from a woman aged 18-30 years with Graves' hyperthyroidism. The chain joins TRBV20-1 to TRBJ2-7; tentatively, D is TRBD2 (6 bases). The specimen sequenced was blood. This CDR3 reads CSASVAGFSYEQYF. The CDR3, as DNA: TGCAGTGCTAGCGTTGCGGGATTCTCCTACGAGCAGTACTTC.